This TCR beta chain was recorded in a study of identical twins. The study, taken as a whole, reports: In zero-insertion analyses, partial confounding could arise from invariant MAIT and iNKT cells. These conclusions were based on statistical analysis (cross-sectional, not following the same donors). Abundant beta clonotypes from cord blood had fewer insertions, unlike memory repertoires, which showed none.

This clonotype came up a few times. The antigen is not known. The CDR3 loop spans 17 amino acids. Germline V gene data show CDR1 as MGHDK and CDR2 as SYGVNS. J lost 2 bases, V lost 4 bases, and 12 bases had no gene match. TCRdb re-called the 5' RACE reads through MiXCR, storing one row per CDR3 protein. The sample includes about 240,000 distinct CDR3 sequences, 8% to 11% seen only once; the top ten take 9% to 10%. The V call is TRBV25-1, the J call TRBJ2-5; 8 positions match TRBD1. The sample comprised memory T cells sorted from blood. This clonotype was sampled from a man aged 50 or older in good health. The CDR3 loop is CASSVQRTGSTQETQYF. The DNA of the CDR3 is TGTGCCAGCAGTGTTCAGAGGACAGGGAGTACGCAAGAGACCCAGTACTTC.